One and the same sample provided the 12 T cell receptor beta chains below, sequenced in a study of regulatory T cells in long-lasting Graves disease. TCR beta libraries were built with iRepertoire HTBI primers and Arm-PCR of CDR3 regions. TCRdb reanalysed the multiplex PCR reads using MiXCR and keeps one entry per CDR3 protein. The data contain a few hundred thousand distinct CDR3 sequences, 20% to 30% of them seen just once; the ten biggest clones take up roughly 26%. Time point specified: persistent/refractory GD, antithyroid drugs over 5 years with positive TRAb. There was RNA extracted from PBMCs, and the TCR library was made from it. Specimen: peripheral blood mononuclear cells (PBMCs), collected when the disease was refractory, from a patient treated with antithyroid drugs. The receptors originated from a female donor with Graves disease.

This clonotype was detected ten times or more. J is TRBJ2-7 and V is TRBV5-1, with TRBD2 identical over 8 bases. From germline, CDR1 is SGHRS and CDR2 YFSETQ. There are 15 residues in the CDR3. Trimming cost V 1 base and J 2 bases; bases outside gene matches: 5. As DNA, the CDR3 is TGCGCCAGCAGCTTGTCGGGGGGGACCACCTACGAGCAGTACTTC. Translated, it gives CASSLSGGTTYEQYF.

This chain links TRBV20-1 with TRBJ2-7, with 7 bases identical to TRBD1. This CDR3 has 15 amino acids. V trimming: 5 bases; J trimming: 0 bases; junction bases outside the gene matches: 10. Germline CDR1 reads DFQATT; CDR2 reads SNEGSKA (reference sequence). As DNA, the CDR3 is TGCAGTGCTGCTGACAGGGACCATAGCTCCTACGAGCAGTACTTC. Translation: CSAADRDHSSYEQYF.

The V gene is TRBV30, the J gene TRBJ1-6, with D tentatively TRBD1 (5 bases). V was cut by 2 bases and J by 6 bases, with 11 bases left in between. CDR1 GTSNPN and CDR2 SVGIG come from the germline V gene (reference sequence). The CDR3 length is 14 residues. The CDR3 DNA reads TGTGCCTGGAGTAGTAGGGGACCTAATTCACCCCTCCACTTT. Its protein product is CAWSSRGPNSPLHF.

The chain couples TRBV29-1 to TRBJ2-2, with no clear D. Germline V gene lookup returns CDR1 SQVTM and CDR2 ANQGSEA. Trimming shortened V by 3 bases and J by 3 bases, and 14 bases separated the two germline ends. The CDR3 is 15 amino acids. CDR3: CSVDFGALDTGELFF. DNA for the CDR3: TGCAGCGTTGATTTTGGAGCCCTGGACACCGGGGAGCTGTTTTTT.

This clonotype was seen ten or more times. V gene TRBV28 combines with J gene TRBJ2-7; D perhaps matches TRBD1 (6 bases). This CDR3 is 14 amino acids long. CDR1 and CDR2 from the germline V gene are MDHEN and SYDVKM. The V end was cut by 2 bases, the J end by 3 bases, with 11 bases between. Written as DNA, the CDR3 is TGTGCCAGCAGTTTACCCGGACAGAGCTACGAGCAGTACTTC. Amino acids: CASSLPGQSYEQYF.

CDR3 in DNA: TGCAGTGCTAGAGACATAAAGGACAGATTGAACACTGAAGCTTTCTTT. Translated: CSARDIKDRLNTEAFF. The V and J genes are TRBV20-1 and TRBJ1-1; TRBD1 is a possible D gene (6 bases). The CDR3 has 16 residues. The V gene's germline CDR1 is DFQATT and CDR2 SNEGSKA (reference sequence). V lost 0 bases and J lost 0, with 14 bases in between.

This chain links TRBV5-6 with TRBJ2-7; TRBD2 aligns across 13 bases. The CDR3 is 17 residues long. Trimming removed 4 bases from V and 3 bases from J; junction bases left unmatched: 10. The V gene's germline CDR1 is SGHDT and CDR2 YYEEEE. The CDR3 sequence is CASSGRLAGGYHYEQYF. DNA for the CDR3: TGTGCCAGCAGCGGGAGACTAGCGGGAGGTTATCACTACGAGCAGTACTTC. The variable domain in full, with the rest retrieved from reference TRBV5-6 and TRBJ2-7, is DAGVTQSPTHLIKTRGQQVTLRCSPKSGHDTVSWYQQALGQGPQFIFQYYEEEERQRGNFPDRFSGHQFPNYSSELNVNALLLGDSALYLCASSGRLAGGYHYEQYFGPGTRLTVT.

This clonotype was observed a single time. This chain uses TRBV14 with TRBJ2-2; the match to TRBD2 covers 9 bases. CDR1 is SGHDN and CDR2 is FVKESK in the germline V gene. Trimming at V came to 4 bases and at J to 4 bases, leaving 4 bases not matched to a gene. CDR3 length: 15 amino acids. This CDR3 is CASSLLAGTTGELFF. Written as DNA, the CDR3 is TGTGCCAGCAGCCTACTAGCGGGCACCACCGGGGAGCTGTTTTTT. Complete variable domain (other parts from reference TRBV14 and TRBJ2-2): EAGVTQFPSHSVIEKGQTVTLRCDPISGHDNLYWYRRVMGKEIKFLLHFVKESKQDESGMPNNRFLAERTGGTYSTLKVQPAELEDSGVYFCASSLLAGTTGELFFGEGSRLTVL.

The chain recombines TRBV5-5 with TRBJ1-2; TRBD1 matches 9 bases. The CDR3 is 16 amino acids. Germline V gives CDR1 SGHKS, CDR2 YYEKEE (reference sequence). J was trimmed by 4 bases and V by 4 bases; bases with no gene match: 11. The CDR3 region is CASSLGQGSFGYGYTF. The CDR3 bases are TGTGCCAGCAGCCTGGGACAGGGTTCATTTGGCTATGGCTACACCTTC.

This clonotype appeared a few times. This chain connects TRBV4-3 to TRBJ2-1; 9 nucleotides agree with TRBD2. The junction had 7 bases not matched to a gene; V was cut back by 0 bases and J by 7 bases. From germline, CDR1 is LGHNA and CDR2 YSLEER. The CDR3 has 16 residues. The CDR3, as DNA: TGCGCCAGCAGCCAAGATCCGGGACTAGCACATAATGAGCAGTTCTTC. Encoded protein: CASSQDPGLAHNEQFF.

This clonotype was counted ten times or more. The CDR3 here is CASSIRLERETQETQYF. The CDR3, as DNA: TGTGCCAGCAGCATAAGGCTCGAGCGCGAGACCCAAGAGACCCAGTACTTC. The gene calls are TRBV13 and TRBJ2-5; D gene uncertain. This CDR3 spans 17 amino acids. Trimming removed 5 bases at V and 1 base at J, with 20 bases between. Germline V gives CDR1 PRHDT, CDR2 FYEKMQ (reference sequence).

This clonotype was observed at least ten times. The chain is built from TRBV28 and TRBJ1-2; 9 bases map to TRBD1. CDR3 length equals 16 residues. V trimming: 3 bases; J trimming: 1 base; junction bases outside the gene matches: 6. The germline V gene encodes CDR1 MDHEN and CDR2 SYDVKM. CDR3 residues: CASSLADRGVNYGYTF. DNA of the CDR3: TGTGCCAGCAGTTTGGCGGACAGGGGCGTTAACTATGGCTACACCTTC.